This T cell receptor beta chain was observed in a study of blood T cell repertoires in COVID-19. V shed 6 bases, J shed 4 bases, and the junction held 3 bases outside the gene matches. CDR1 and CDR2 from the germline V gene are SNHLY and FYNNEI. The CDR3 totals 13 residues. This clone was seen a handful of times. The protocol was immunoSEQ multiplex PCR, while the TCRdb copy is restricted to in-frame clones and leaves out a portion. Counted here are approximately 80,000 clones, around 85% occurring once; the ten biggest clones make up approximately 3%. The sequence was obtained from a woman aged 80 or over with COVID-19, enrolled during active disease. The chain joins TRBV2 to TRBJ2-7, with 10 bases that match TRBD1. The sequenced material came from peripheral blood. CDR3 nucleotides: TGTGCCAGCAGAGGACAGGGGGTTTACGAGCAGTACTTC. Protein sequence: CASRGQGVYEQYF.